These T cell receptor beta chains were read from a single sample in a study of blood T cell repertoires in COVID-19. TCRdb's copy holds only in-frame clones and misses some; the assay was immunoSEQ multiplex PCR. This table has approximately 470,000 clones, 80% to 90% appearing once. Sequencing was done on a sample of peripheral blood. The receptor set was obtained from a human donor in a cohort sampled during active COVID-19. Both conserved end residues are part of each CDR3. A D gene is named only where the DNA matches it firmly. Rows give clone size only sometimes, using once, few, many, or a class for an expanded clone.

CAISEGTRAYNEQFF	TGTGCCATCAGTGAGGGGACTAGAGCCTACAATGAGCAGTTCTTC	.	TRBD2	TRBV10-3	TRBJ2-1
CASSVPQGYEQYF	TGTGCCAGCAGTGTCCCGCAGGGGTACGAGCAGTACTTC	few	.	TRBV28	TRBJ2-7
CASSLRQGKTDF	TGTGCCAGCAGTTTACGACAGGGGAAAACGGACTTC	once	TRBD1	TRBV12-3/TRBV12-4	TRBJ2-7
CAWSVGQGESDTQYF	TGTGCCTGGAGTGTAGGACAGGGGGAGTCAGATACGCAGTATTTT	.	TRBD1	TRBV30	TRBJ2-3
CASSQIPATGRINEKLFF	TGTGCCAGCAGCCAGATACCAGCCACAGGGCGAATTAATGAAAAACTGTTTTTT	.	.	TRBV4-2	TRBJ1-4
CASTPVPGRGVVNEQFF	TGTGCCAGCACCCCGGTCCCCGGGCGGGGGGTAGTTAATGAGCAGTTCTTC	.	TRBD2	TRBV7-8	TRBJ2-1
CASSRVIAGHYEQYF	TGTGCCAGCAGCCGGGTCATAGCGGGACACTACGAGCAGTACTTC	.	TRBD2	TRBV14	TRBJ2-7
CASSTGTGGADTQYF	TGTGCCAGCAGTACCGGGACAGGGGGCGCAGATACGCAGTATTTT	.	TRBD1	TRBV6-5	TRBJ2-3
CASSQTTSGRYEQYF	TGTGCCAGCAGCCAAACCACTAGCGGGAGGTACGAGCAGTACTTC	.	TRBD2	TRBV9	TRBJ2-7
CASSVMGPGRTDTQYF	TGCGCCAGCAGCGTAATGGGGCCCGGTCGAACAGATACGCAGTATTTT	.	.	TRBV5-1	TRBJ2-3
CSVEEPRNTEAFF	TGCAGCGTTGAAGAGCCCAGGAACACTGAAGCTTTCTTT	many	.	TRBV29-1	TRBJ1-1
CASSYALLETSTTYEQYF	TGTGCCAGCAGTTACGCTCTTTTGGAGACTAGCACAACCTACGAGCAGTACTTC	.	TRBD2	TRBV6-2/TRBV6-3	TRBJ2-7
CASSLEGGIGYEQYF	TGCGCCAGCAGCTTGGAAGGCGGGATCGGCTACGAGCAGTACTTC	once	.	TRBV5-1	TRBJ2-7
CASSQGTGDEKLFF	TGCGCCAGCAGCCAAGGGACGGGGGATGAAAAACTGTTTTTT	.	.	TRBV4-1	TRBJ1-4
CASSMNRLAGGETQYF	TGTGCCAGCAGTATGAATAGACTAGCGGGAGGGGAGACCCAGTACTTC	.	TRBD2	TRBV2	TRBJ2-5
CASSIAGTGYTF	TGTGCCAGTAGTATAGCCGGGACAGGGTATACCTTC	.	TRBD1	TRBV19	TRBJ1-2
CASSFDKTANTGELFF	TGTGCCAGCAGTTTTGACAAGACCGCGAACACCGGGGAGCTGTTTTTT	.	.	TRBV28	TRBJ2-2
CASSDRGAQPQHF	TGTGCCAGCAGTGACAGGGGGGCTCAGCCCCAGCATTTT	.	TRBD1	TRBV6-1	TRBJ1-5
CASSSTSGQGYQPQHF	TGCGCCAGCAGCTCAACCTCGGGACAGGGCTATCAGCCCCAGCATTTT	.	TRBD1	TRBV5-1	TRBJ1-5
CASSPRDMRLSNYGYTF	TGTGCCAGCAGCCCTCGGGACATGAGGTTAAGTAACTATGGCTACACCTTC	.	.	TRBV11-2	TRBJ1-2
CSASDSGSLSDTQYF	TGCAGTGCTAGTGATAGCGGGAGCCTTTCGGATACGCAGTATTTT	once	TRBD2	TRBV20-1	TRBJ2-3
CASSIPGQPSYEQYF	TGTGCCAGCAGTATCCCGGGACAACCGTCCTACGAGCAGTACTTC	.	.	TRBV6-5	TRBJ2-7
CASSYSIFRGPRGYTF	TGTGCCAGCAGTTACTCGATTTTCAGGGGGCCGAGGGGCTACACCTTC	.	TRBD1	TRBV6-5	TRBJ1-2
CASSFTLRGSGNTIYF	TGTGCCAGTAGTTTTACGCTTCGAGGCTCTGGAAACACCATATATTTT	.	.	TRBV19	TRBJ1-3
CSATPTYGYTF	TGCAGTGCTACCCCGACTTATGGCTACACCTTC	.	.	TRBV20-1	TRBJ1-2
CASSPLGGTDTGELFF	TGCGCCAGCAGCCCGCTGGGGGGTACGGACACCGGGGAGCTGTTTTTT	.	.	TRBV4-1	TRBJ2-2
CASSLRTVKTEAFF	TGTGCCAGCAGCCTAAGGACAGTAAAAACTGAAGCTTTCTTT	.	.	TRBV3-1/TRBV3-2	TRBJ1-1
CASSSQNEQFF	TGTGCCAGTAGTTCACAAAATGAGCAGTTCTTC	.	.	TRBV19	TRBJ2-1
CASSEELAGGEQYF	TGTGCCAGCAGTGAGGAACTAGCGGGAGGCGAGCAGTACTTC	once	TRBD2	TRBV6-1	TRBJ2-7
CASSRGGTYEQYF	TGTGCCAGCAGCCGGGGGGGGACGTACGAGCAGTACTTC	few	TRBD2	TRBV27	TRBJ2-7
CASSLQGTNEKLFF	TGTGCCAGCAGCCTACAGGGAACTAATGAAAAACTGTTTTTT	.	.	TRBV5-6	TRBJ1-4
CAWSRAGGTEAFF	TGTGCCTGGAGCCGTGCAGGGGGCACTGAAGCTTTCTTT	.	TRBD1	TRBV30	TRBJ1-1
CATSIIPGLAYEQYF	TGTGCCACCAGCATTATCCCGGGACTGGCATACGAGCAGTACTTC	.	.	TRBV15	TRBJ2-7
CASSPMTRQETQYF	TGTGCCAGCAGCCCCATGACTAGGCAAGAGACCCAGTACTTC	.	.	TRBV3-1/TRBV3-2	TRBJ2-5
CASSPFVAYGYTF	TGTGCCAGCAGCCCCTTCGTGGCCTATGGCTACACCTTC	.	.	TRBV3-1/TRBV3-2	TRBJ1-2
CASSMSVGQVLNTEAFF	TGTGCCAGTAGTATGAGCGTCGGACAGGTTTTGAACACTGAAGCTTTCTTT	.	TRBD1	TRBV19	TRBJ1-1
CASSQDRDTEAFF	TGTGCCAGCAGCCAGGACAGGGACACTGAAGCTTTCTTT	.	TRBD1	TRBV11-3	TRBJ1-1
CASSLEGQASSYNEQFF	TGTGCCAGCAGCTTAGAGGGACAGGCGAGCTCCTACAATGAGCAGTTCTTC	.	TRBD1	TRBV7-2	TRBJ2-1
CASRRDSIVAGELFF	TGTGCCAGCAGGAGGGACAGCATAGTGGCCGGGGAGCTGTTTTTT	.	TRBD1	TRBV2	TRBJ2-2
CASSLNGGRAGNEQFF	TGTGCCAGCAGCTTAAATGGCGGGAGGGCGGGGAATGAGCAGTTCTTC	.	TRBD2	TRBV7-3	TRBJ2-1
CASTQTSGFSYEQYF	TGTGCCAGCACCCAGACTAGCGGCTTTTCCTACGAGCAGTACTTC	.	TRBD2	TRBV11-2	TRBJ2-7
CASSPREVGTTDEQYF	TGTGCCAGCAGCCCAAGGGAAGTGGGGACTACGGACGAGCAGTACTTC	.	TRBD2	TRBV11-2	TRBJ2-7
CASSQLATNEKLFF	TGTGCCAGCAGTCAACTTGCAACTAATGAAAAACTGTTTTTT	.	.	TRBV9	TRBJ1-4
CASSGRICGRNQPQHF	TGTGCCAGCAGCGGTCGAATTTGTGGGAGAAATCAGCCCCAGCATTTT	.	.	TRBV3-1/TRBV3-2	TRBJ1-5
CASSYYGTVTTQYF	TGTGCCAGCAGCTACTACGGGACAGTAACTACGCAGTATTTT	.	TRBD1	TRBV6-6	TRBJ2-3
CASSYGQGFNEQYF	TGTGCCAGCAGTTACGGACAGGGGTTCAACGAGCAGTACTTC	.	TRBD1	TRBV6-5	TRBJ2-7
CASRSVHKTNYGYTF	TGTGCCAGCAGGTCCGTACATAAGACTAACTATGGCTACACCTTC	once	.	TRBV3-1/TRBV3-2	TRBJ1-2
CASSPSRQDRSEQYF	TGCGCCAGCAGCCCTAGTCGTCAGGACAGGAGCGAGCAGTACTTC	.	TRBD1	TRBV5-1	TRBJ2-7
CASTERGYGYTF	TGTGCCTCAACGGAACGGGGGTATGGCTACACCTTC	.	.	TRBV30	TRBJ1-2